The clone carrying this TCR beta chain turned up a few times. CDR3 length equals 15 residues. Trimming took off 1 base at V and 7 bases at J, with 19 bases between the two ends. CDR1 is DFQATT, CDR2 SNEGSKA, per germline (reference sequence). The second PCR ran about 6 to 11 cycles with a sample-barcoded 5' primer and J-beta primers. TCRdb reprocessed the 5' RACE reads via MiXCR and lists one record per CDR3 protein. The data contain some 760,000 distinct CDR3 sequences, roughly 25% of them singletons. These data are taken from a study of blood T cells in healthy people across ages. The sample also formed part of further work on T cells of mothers and their children. That investigation notes: It was found that thymic selection shapes TCR recombination output similarly in related and unrelated pairs.

The sequence was collected from a boy aged 5-17 years in good health. The genes are TRBV20-1 and TRBJ2-5, with D hard to call. Sequences were obtained from blood. DNA of the CDR3: TGCAGTGCTAGAGTGGTGGGCCTAGGAGACGGGACCCAGTACTTC. This gives the protein CSARVVGLGDGTQYF.